Presented here are 12 T cell receptor beta chains from one specimen sequenced in a study of identical twins. Each CDR3 protein gets one entry after TCRdb re-called the 5' RACE reads with MiXCR. The sample contains 1.5 million to 2 million distinct CDR3 sequences, about 32% of which appear only once. Sequencing was carried out using cord blood. The receptor set was obtained from a newborn girl in good health.

CDR3 nucleotide sequence: TGTGCCTGGAGACCCGGACTAGCGGGCACAGATACGCAGTATTTT. It translates to CAWRPGLAGTDTQYF. V is TRBV30 and J is TRBJ2-3, with TRBD2 matching over 10 bases. The CDR3 spans 15 residues. J lost 1 base, V lost 3 bases, and 4 bases had no gene match. The germline CDR1 and CDR2 sequences are GTSNPN and SVGIG (reference sequence).

The chain couples TRBV2 to TRBJ2-3, with D possibly matching TRBD2 (6 bases). Trimming took 3 bases from V and 1 from J, leaving 8 bases between them. The CDR3 totals 14 residues. Per the germline V gene, CDR1 is SNHLY and CDR2 is FYNNEI. In nucleotides, the CDR3 is TGTGCCAGCAGTGACATAGCGGGCACAGATACGCAGTATTTT. The encoded protein is CASSDIAGTDTQYF.

The V and J genes are TRBV20-1 and TRBJ2-3, with TRBD1 identical over 11 bases. CDR3 size: 17 residues. V shed 3 bases, J shed 5 bases, and the junction held 13 bases outside the gene matches. Germline values: CDR1 DFQATT, CDR2 SNEGSKA (reference sequence). The CDR3 loop is CSARDRGRVRGRDTQYF. CDR3 nucleotide sequence: TGCAGTGCTAGGGACAGGGGGCGCGTGCGGGGGCGAGATACGCAGTATTTT.

Remarks on this clonotype: A much larger clone is a single base away; this may be a read error. The rearrangement links TRBV29-1 to TRBJ2-7, with D perhaps matching TRBD2 (6 bases). The CDR3 is 15 amino acids. Trimming removed 3 bases from V and 3 bases from J, with 18 bases in between. Germline CDR1 SQVTM, CDR2 ANQGSEA. As DNA, the CDR3 is TGCAGCGTTGATGTCAGGGCTAACGGGAGCTACGAGCAGTACTTC. It is translated as CSVDVRANGSYEQYF.

In this sample, this clonotype turned up a few times. The chain joins TRBV9 to TRBJ2-7, with 9 bases matching TRBD1. Germline V gene sequence: CDR1 SGDLS, CDR2 YYNGEE. J was trimmed by 6 bases and V by 5 bases; bases with no gene match: 6. The CDR3 is 13 residues long. CDR3 sequence reads: CASSSGQGSEQYF. CDR3 coding DNA: TGTGCCAGCAGTTCCGGACAGGGGAGCGAGCAGTACTTC. The complete variable domain, with remaining parts taken from reference TRBV9 and TRBJ2-7, reads DSGVTQTPKHLITATGQRVTLRCSPRSGDLSVYWYQQSLDQGLQFLIQYYNGEERAKGNILERFSAQQFPDLHSELNLSSLELGDSALYFCASSSGQGSEQYFGPGTRLTVT.

This clonotype showed up just a few times. The rearrangement joins TRBV6-1 to TRBJ1-2; D is ambiguous. V lost 1 base to trimming and J lost 4 bases, with 10 bases between them. Germline CDR1 MNHNS, CDR2 SASEGT. This CDR3 region has 14 residues. Written as DNA, the CDR3 is TGTGCCAGCAGTGAAGTAGTCCGGACCTATGGCTACACCTTC. It specifies CASSEVVRTYGYTF.

The table lists this clonotype with many counts. This chain joins TRBV10-3 and TRBJ1-2; a weak D match, TRBD1 (6 bases). Between the trimmed V and J ends, which lost 2 bases and 4 bases, there was a span of 14 bases. Germline V CDR1 and CDR2: ENHRY, SYGVKD. The CDR3 is 15 amino acids. In DNA form, the CDR3 reads TGTGCCATCAGTGAGATCCAGGGGCCCCTCTATGGCTACACCTTC. It codes for CAISEIQGPLYGYTF.

This sequence joins TRBV20-1 and TRBJ1-5; D unclear. There are 15 residues in the CDR3. Deletions cut 0 bases from V and 2 bases from J, with 11 bases between. Germline-derived CDR1 and CDR2 are DFQATT and SNEGSKA (reference sequence). The CDR3 here is CSARDLERGNQPQHF. The CDR3 DNA reads as TGCAGTGCTAGAGATCTAGAAAGGGGCAATCAGCCCCAGCATTTT.

This clonotype was counted between two and nine times. The CDR3 nucleotides read TGTGCCAGCAGCGTAGAGACAGCGCCCAATGAGCAGTTCTTC. Translated: CASSVETAPNEQFF. This sequence joins TRBV9 and TRBJ2-1, with a possible D match to TRBD1 (5 bases). Germline V CDR1 and CDR2: SGDLS, YYNGEE. This CDR3 is 14 amino acids long. Trimming took off 0 bases at V and 6 bases at J, with 10 bases between the two ends.

The chain is built from TRBV12-3 or TRBV12-4 and TRBJ2-7, with 12 bases lining up with TRBD2. This CDR3 has 15 amino acids. J gave up 5 bases and V 5 bases, and 7 bases lay outside the gene matches. The CDR3: CASSLGLAGTHEQYF. The DNA of the CDR3 is TGTGCCAGCAGTCTCGGACTAGCGGGAACCCACGAGCAGTACTTC.

The V call is TRBV6-5, the J call TRBJ2-7; TRBD1 aligns across 7 bases. The CDR3 contains 13 residues. Germline CDR1 is MNHEY and CDR2 is SVGAGI. J gave up 3 bases and V 4 bases, and 3 bases lay outside the gene matches. CDR3 sequence reads: CASSSWTGYEQYF. The DNA for the CDR3 is TGTGCCAGCAGTTCCTGGACAGGCTACGAGCAGTACTTC.

V usage is TRBV2 and J usage is TRBJ2-7; D is ambiguous. V lost 6 bases and J 6 bases, leaving 6 bases between the germline ends. The germline gives CDR1 SNHLY, CDR2 FYNNEI. The CDR3 loop spans 10 amino acids. The CDR3 here is CASRVAEQYF. The CDR3 nucleotides are TGTGCCAGCAGGGTTGCCGAGCAGTACTTC.